This TCR beta chain was identified in a study of shared clonotypes between healthy human individuals. Findings and limits, study-wide: Memory subsets generally showed smaller estimated richness than naive subsets did. When compared with the clonotypes that were shared by all four sorted-subset donors, the non-shared clonotypes turned out to have lower generation probabilities. A small donor pool kept down the genetic and exposure-history diversity that was represented.

The method was immunoSEQ multiplex PCR; TCRdb's version includes in-frame clones alone and lacks a portion of them. The table shows approximately 2.1 million clones, with 93% occurring only once. V gave up 1 base and J gave up 8 bases; unmatched junction bases: 15. CDR1 is SGHRS and CDR2 is YFSETQ in the germline V gene. CDR3 length: 17 amino acids. Of note for this clone: Its antigen remains unidentified.

The rearrangement uses TRBV5-1 and TRBJ2-1, with 7 nucleotides matching TRBD2. The specimen sequenced was naive CD4+ T cells from PBMCs. Subset denoted: CD45RA+ positively selected. This TCR derives from a man between 18 and 35 years old in good health. Some clones in this sample may be carry-over from other donors' samples. CDR3 region: CASSLTSGGSNGDEQFF. CDR3 nucleotide sequence: TGCGCCAGCAGCTTGACCTCCGGCGGGAGTAATGGCGATGAGCAGTTCTTC.